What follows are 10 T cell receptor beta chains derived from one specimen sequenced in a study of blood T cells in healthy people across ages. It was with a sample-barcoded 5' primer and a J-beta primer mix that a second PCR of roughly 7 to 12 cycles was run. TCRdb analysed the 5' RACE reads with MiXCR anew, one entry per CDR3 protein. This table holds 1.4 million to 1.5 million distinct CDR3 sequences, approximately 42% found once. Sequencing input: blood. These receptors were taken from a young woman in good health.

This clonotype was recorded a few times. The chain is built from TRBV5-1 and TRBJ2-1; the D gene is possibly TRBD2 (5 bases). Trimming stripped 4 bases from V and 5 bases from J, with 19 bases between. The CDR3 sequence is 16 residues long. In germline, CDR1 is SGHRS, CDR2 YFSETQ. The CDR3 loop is CASSAITGFPNNEQFF. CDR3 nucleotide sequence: TGCGCCAGCAGCGCCATTACGGGATTCCCCAACAATGAGCAGTTCTTC.

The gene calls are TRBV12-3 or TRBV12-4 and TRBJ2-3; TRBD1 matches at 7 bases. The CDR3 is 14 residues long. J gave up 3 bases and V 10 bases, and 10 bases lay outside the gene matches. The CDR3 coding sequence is TGTGCCAACCGCCACAGGGGTTGGACAGATACGCAGTATTTT. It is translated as CANRHRGWTDTQYF.

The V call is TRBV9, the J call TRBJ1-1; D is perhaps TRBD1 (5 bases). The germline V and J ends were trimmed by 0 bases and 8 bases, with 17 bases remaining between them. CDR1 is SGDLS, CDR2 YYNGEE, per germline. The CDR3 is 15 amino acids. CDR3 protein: CASSVAGTTDSEAFF. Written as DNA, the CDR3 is TGTGCCAGCAGCGTAGCAGGGACTACGGACTCGGAAGCTTTCTTT. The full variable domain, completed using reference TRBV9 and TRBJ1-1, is DSGVTQTPKHLITATGQRVTLRCSPRSGDLSVYWYQQSLDQGLQFLIQYYNGEERAKGNILERFSAQQFPDLHSELNLSSLELGDSALYFCASSVAGTTDSEAFFGQGTRLTVV.

The CDR3 DNA reads as TGTGCCAGCAGCCAAGATCTCGGGGTTGGGGACAATGAGCAGTTCTTC. Protein: CASSQDLGVGDNEQFF. The chain uses TRBV3-1 and TRBJ2-1, with D perhaps TRBD2 (5 bases). The CDR3 is 16 residues long. The V gene's germline CDR1 is LGHDT and CDR2 YNNKEL (reference sequence). V was cut by 0 bases and J by 5 bases, with 14 bases left in between.

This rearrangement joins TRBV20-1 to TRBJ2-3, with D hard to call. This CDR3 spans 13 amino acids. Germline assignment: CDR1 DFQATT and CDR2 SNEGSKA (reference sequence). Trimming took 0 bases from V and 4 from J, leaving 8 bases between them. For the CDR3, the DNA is TGCAGTGCTAGAGATATAGGGCCAGATACGCAGTATTTT. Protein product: CSARDIGPDTQYF.

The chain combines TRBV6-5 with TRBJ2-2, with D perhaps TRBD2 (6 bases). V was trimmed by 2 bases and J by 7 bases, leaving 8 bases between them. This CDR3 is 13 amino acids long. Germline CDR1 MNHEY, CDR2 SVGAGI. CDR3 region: CASSYGGGGELFF. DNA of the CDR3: TGTGCCAGCAGTTACGGGGGAGGCGGGGAGCTGTTTTTT.

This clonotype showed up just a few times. The CDR3 loop is CASSLLGASSYNEQYF. CDR3 sequence (DNA): TGTGCCAGCAGTTTACTCGGGGCCAGCTCCTACAATGAGCAGTACTTC. The rearrangement joins TRBV27 to TRBJ2-1; tentatively, D is TRBD1 or TRBD2 (5 bases each). The DNA end lines up better with TRBJ2-7; the J call may be wrong. The CDR3 has 16 amino acids. CDR1 and CDR2 (germline): MNHEY, SMNVEV (reference sequence).

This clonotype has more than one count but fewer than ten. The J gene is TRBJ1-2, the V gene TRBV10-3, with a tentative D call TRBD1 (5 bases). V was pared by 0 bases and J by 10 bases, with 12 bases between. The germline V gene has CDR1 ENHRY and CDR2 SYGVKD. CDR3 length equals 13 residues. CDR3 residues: CAISESRQGPYTF. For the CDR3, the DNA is TGTGCCATCAGTGAGTCTCGGCAGGGTCCCTACACCTTC.

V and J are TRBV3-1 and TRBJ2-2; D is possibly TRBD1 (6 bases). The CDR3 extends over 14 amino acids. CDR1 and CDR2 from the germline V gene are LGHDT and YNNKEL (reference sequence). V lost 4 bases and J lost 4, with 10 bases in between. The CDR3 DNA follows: TGTGCCAGCAGCCCAGGGGCGGGCACCGGGGAGCTGTTTTTT. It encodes CASSPGAGTGELFF.

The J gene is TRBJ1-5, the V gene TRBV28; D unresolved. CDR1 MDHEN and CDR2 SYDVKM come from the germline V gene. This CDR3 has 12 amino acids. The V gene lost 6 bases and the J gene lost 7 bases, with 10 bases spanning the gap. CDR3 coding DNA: TGTGCCAGCAGGTTGGACGGGCAGCCCCAGCATTTT. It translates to CASRLDGQPQHF.